The source of this T cell receptor beta chain is a study of cytomegalovirus exposure and HLA in healthy donors. General study points: Certain sequence variants were highly shared and formed a cluster, and this cluster was likely a sequencing artifact.

Comments on this clone: What it recognizes is unknown.

Primers: 60 Vbeta forward and 13 Jbeta reverse. Data came from immunoSEQ multiplex PCR; TCRdb stores just in-frame clones and leaves some out. The table shows approximately 160,000 clones, with roughly 79% occurring only once. Germline V gene data show CDR1 as MGHRA and CDR2 as YSYEKL. Deletions cut 1 base from V and 2 bases from J, with 9 bases between. This CDR3 has 14 residues. The sequence derives from a man younger than 35 in good health and CMV-seropositive. Sequenced material: PBMCs. J is TRBJ2-7 and V is TRBV4-1; TRBD1 might be the D (5 bases). The CDR3 DNA reads as TGCGCCAGCAGCCAAGTAGGGGTAGCCTACGAGCAGTACTTC. Protein: CASSQVGVAYEQYF.